This TCR beta chain was retrieved from a study of blood T cells in healthy people across ages (dated by TCRdb to about 2015). Study-wide context: In model experiments, template switching captured about one uniquely barcoded TCR beta cDNA molecule for every two T cells. The study measured age-related changes in TCR beta repertoire diversity using deep sequencing normalized with unique cDNA molecular identifiers. Donors were grouped into four age groups: young (average approximately 16 years), middle-aged (39), aged (around 62) and long-lived (approximately 81). Donors of different ages were randomly distributed across sequencing lanes to avoid experimental bias. The study analyzed two additional independent replicas of 1 million unique cDNA reads from the same blood draw for two donors, one aged 18 to 30 and one aged 80 or older.

Overall study results and their limits: The percentage of naive T cells measured by flow cytometry correlated strongly with observed TCR beta diversity. Observed TCR beta diversity per million T cells fell roughly linearly with age, and a significant reduction was already apparent by age roughly 40. The CMV infection status of donors was not known, potentially confounding age-related changes in expanded clonotypes. Total diversity estimates from one million sequenced T cells were considered lower bounds and underestimates. Bulk unsorted PBMC profiling prevented conclusive comparison of naive and antigen-experienced compartments. Compared with the aged group, the long-lived group had more naive CD4+ T cells, fewer expanded clones and increased TCR diversity, suggesting age selection.

The receptor library was made with 5' RACE. Sequenced on an Illumina HiSeq 2500. A second roughly 7 to 11 cycle PCR used a sample-barcoded 5' primer and a J-beta primer mix. Each TCR beta cDNA molecule received a unique molecular identifier from a template-switch 5' adaptor carrying 12 random nucleotides. Each sample yielded at least 3 million CDR3-containing paired-end reads. All of the RNA was converted into first-strand cDNA using the Mint cDNA synthesis kit, with a TRBC-specific oligonucleotide serving as the primer. Following uracil-DNA glycosylase treatment, a first 18-cycle PCR with universal primers M1SS and BC2_uni_R was performed on all cDNA. The paper's processing steps were these. Each sample was normalized by randomly selecting 1 million high-quality reads, each carrying a distinct molecular identifier. Reads sharing molecular identifiers were discarded rather than binned into consensus sequences. CDR3 identification, clonotype clustering and error correction used MiTCR with a Q25 quality threshold and the strictest error-elimination algorithm. A nonparametric unseen species model using Euler transformation provided a lower-bound estimate of total TCR beta diversity. TCRdb ran its own pipeline on the public reads, namely fastp trimming at Q25 and MiXCR clone calling, and kept in-frame beta chains. Identical CDR3 proteins give one entry, which carries the most common genes and DNA. V and J calls and clone size were set by TCRdb, not the authors. Within this sample are roughly 800,000 distinct CDR3 sequences, with 53% of them counted one time only. Of the sample, about 42% is held by the ten largest clones.

Systemically healthy Caucasian individuals from Russia, 39 in total and aged about 6 to 95 years, were included as donors. Approximately 9 milliliters of peripheral blood were collected from each donor into EDTA-treated Vacutainer tubes. Ficoll-Paque density-gradient centrifugation was used to isolate PBMCs, with at least 6 million obtained per sample. Total RNA was extracted from PBMCs with Trizol reagent, with at least 6 micrograms obtained per sample. For every donor, flow cytometry on a PBMC aliquot measured the percentage of naive CD45RAhigh/CD27high T cells. A note on this clonotype: Its antigen target is currently unknown. Per-base quality was not reported, and no clone a single base away is much larger than it.

Including cysteine and phenylalanine, the CDR3 has 16 amino acids. Left in the record is the CDR3 DNA by itself, 48 bases read in frame from the first base. The germline V gene specifies MNHNS as CDR1 and SASEGT as CDR2. Trimming takes 5 bases off V and 9 bases off J; junction bases not matched to a gene: 9. Recombination linked TRBV6-1 to TRBJ2-1, and TRBD2 matches 14 of the central bases. The specimen was blood. The TCR originated in a man older than 75 in good health. The CDR3 has the sequence CASSHGTSGSRFEQFF. The DNA reads as follows: TGTGCCAGCAGTCATGGGACTAGCGGGAGTCGCTTTGAGCAGTTCTTC.